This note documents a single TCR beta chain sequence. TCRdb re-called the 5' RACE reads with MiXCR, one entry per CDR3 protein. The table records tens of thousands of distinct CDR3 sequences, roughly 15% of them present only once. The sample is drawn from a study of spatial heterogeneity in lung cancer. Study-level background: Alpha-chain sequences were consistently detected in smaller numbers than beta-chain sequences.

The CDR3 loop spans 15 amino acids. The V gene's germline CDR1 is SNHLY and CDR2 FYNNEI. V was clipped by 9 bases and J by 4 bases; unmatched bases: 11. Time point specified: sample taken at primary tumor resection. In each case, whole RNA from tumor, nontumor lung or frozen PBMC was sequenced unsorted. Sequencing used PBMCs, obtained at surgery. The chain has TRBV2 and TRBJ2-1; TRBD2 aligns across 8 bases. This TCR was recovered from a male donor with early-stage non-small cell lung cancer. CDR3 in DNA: TGTGCCAGTCGGCGGCGGGGGGCCTTATACAATGAGCAGTTCTTC. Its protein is CASRRRGALYNEQFF.